This T cell receptor beta chain comes out of a study of blood T cell repertoires in COVID-19. At the level of the study: The United States, Italy and Spain provided the acute and convalescent COVID-19 samples. T cells, B-cell-depleted T cells, or PBMCs supplied cDNA or gDNA.

V lost 4 bases and J 2 bases, leaving 10 bases between the germline ends. Per the germline V gene, CDR1 is SGHDT and CDR2 is YYEEEE. The CDR3 is 14 residues long. As processed by the authors: Amplified reference gene primers provided the basis for estimating nucleated cell counts. Profiling relied on immunoSEQ multiplex PCR, and the TCRdb table lists in-frame clones only, not all of them. V, J and clone size were drawn from that table, and D and trimming were deduced from the DNA. The data show roughly 150,000 clones, more than 70% seen once. This receptor was obtained from an elderly woman with active or convalescent COVID-19. This rearrangement joins TRBV5-6 to TRBJ1-5; D unresolved. The sample taken for sequencing was peripheral blood. The CDR3 sequence: CASSPTGGNQPQHF. The CDR3 DNA is TGTGCCAGCAGCCCGACGGGTGGCAATCAGCCCCAGCATTTT. Variable domain in full (rest from reference TRBV5-6 and TRBJ1-5): DAGVTQSPTHLIKTRGQQVTLRCSPKSGHDTVSWYQQALGQGPQFIFQYYEEEERQRGNFPDRFSGHQFPNYSSELNVNALLLGDSALYLCASSPTGGNQPQHFGDGTRLSIL.